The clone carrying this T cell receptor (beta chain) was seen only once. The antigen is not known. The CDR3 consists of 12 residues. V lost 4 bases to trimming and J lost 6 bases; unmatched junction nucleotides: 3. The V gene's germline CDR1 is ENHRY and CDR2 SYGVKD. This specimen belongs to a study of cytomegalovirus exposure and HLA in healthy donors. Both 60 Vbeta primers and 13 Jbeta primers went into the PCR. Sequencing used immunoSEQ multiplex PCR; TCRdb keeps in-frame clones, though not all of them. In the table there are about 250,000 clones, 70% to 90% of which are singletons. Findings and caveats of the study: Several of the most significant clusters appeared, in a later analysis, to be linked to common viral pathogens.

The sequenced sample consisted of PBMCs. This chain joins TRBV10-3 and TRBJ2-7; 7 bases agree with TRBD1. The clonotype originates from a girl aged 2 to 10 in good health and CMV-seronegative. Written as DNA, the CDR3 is TGTGCCATCAGTGGGACAGGATCCGAGCAGTACTTC. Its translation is CAISGTGSEQYF.